Given below is one T cell receptor beta chain in context. The data derive from a study of blood T cell repertoires in COVID-19. About the study: Italy, Spain and the United States were the sources of the convalescent and acute COVID-19 samples. The analysed material was cDNA or gDNA that came from T cells, B-cell-depleted T cells, or PBMCs.

Germline V gene data show CDR1 as SGHTA and CDR2 as FQGNSA. The CDR3 has 13 amino acids. Trimming stripped 4 bases from V and 11 bases from J, with 12 bases between. The authors' processing: Estimated nucleated cell counts came from reference gene primer amplification. Data came from immunoSEQ multiplex PCR; TCRdb stores just in-frame clones and leaves some out. V and J calls plus clone size are reproduced from that table; the DNA served to infer D and trimming. The data show fewer than 200,000 clones, with around 82% seen just once and 1% to 1.5% held by the top ten. The rearrangement joins TRBV7-2 to TRBJ1-6, with a possible D match to TRBD1 (6 bases). What was sequenced was peripheral blood. The receptor was isolated from a man aged 55 to 70 who had recovered from COVID-19. CDR3 nucleotides: TGTGCCAGCAGCTCAGGGGTTAACACACCCCTCCACTTT. This sequence encodes CASSSGVNTPLHF.